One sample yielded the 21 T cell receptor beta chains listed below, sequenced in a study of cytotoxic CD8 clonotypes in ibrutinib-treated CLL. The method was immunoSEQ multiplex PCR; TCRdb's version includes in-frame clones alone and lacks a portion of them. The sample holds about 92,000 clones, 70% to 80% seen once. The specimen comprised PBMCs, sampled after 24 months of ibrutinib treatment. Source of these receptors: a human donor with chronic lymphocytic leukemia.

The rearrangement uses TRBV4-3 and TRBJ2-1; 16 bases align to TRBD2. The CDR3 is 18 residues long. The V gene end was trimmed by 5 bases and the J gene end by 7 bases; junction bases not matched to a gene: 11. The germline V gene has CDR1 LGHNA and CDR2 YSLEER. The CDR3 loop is CASSTYPGLAGGRNEQFF. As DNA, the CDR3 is TGCGCCAGCAGCACCTACCCGGGACTAGCGGGGGGGCGAAATGAGCAGTTCTTC.

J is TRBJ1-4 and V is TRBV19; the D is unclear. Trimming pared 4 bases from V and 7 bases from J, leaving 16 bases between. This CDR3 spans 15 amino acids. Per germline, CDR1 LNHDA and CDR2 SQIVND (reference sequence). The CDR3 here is CASSTQRLWGEKLFF. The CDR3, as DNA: TGTGCCAGTAGTACCCAAAGACTTTGGGGTGAAAAACTGTTTTTT. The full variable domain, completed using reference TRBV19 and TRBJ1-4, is DGGITQSPKYLFRKEGQNVTLSCEQNLNHDAMYWYRQDPGQGLRLIYYSQIVNDFQKGDIAEGYSVSREKKESFPLTVTSAQKNPTAFYLCASSTQRLWGEKLFFGSGTQLSVL.

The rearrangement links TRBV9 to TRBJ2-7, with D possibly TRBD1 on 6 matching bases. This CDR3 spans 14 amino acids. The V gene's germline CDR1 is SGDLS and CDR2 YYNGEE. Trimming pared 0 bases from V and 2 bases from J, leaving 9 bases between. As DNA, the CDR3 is TGTGCCAGCAGCGTAGGTGCAGGGGCCTACGAGCAGTACTTC. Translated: CASSVGAGAYEQYF. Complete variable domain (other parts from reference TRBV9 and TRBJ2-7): DSGVTQTPKHLITATGQRVTLRCSPRSGDLSVYWYQQSLDQGLQFLIQYYNGEERAKGNILERFSAQQFPDLHSELNLSSLELGDSALYFCASSVGAGAYEQYFGPGTRLTVT.

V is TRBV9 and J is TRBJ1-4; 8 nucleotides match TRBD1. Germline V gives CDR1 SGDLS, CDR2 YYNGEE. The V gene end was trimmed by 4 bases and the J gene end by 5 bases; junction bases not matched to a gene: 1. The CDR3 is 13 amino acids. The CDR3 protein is CASSRTGNEKLFF. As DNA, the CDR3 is TGTGCCAGCAGCCGGACAGGGAATGAAAAACTGTTTTTT.

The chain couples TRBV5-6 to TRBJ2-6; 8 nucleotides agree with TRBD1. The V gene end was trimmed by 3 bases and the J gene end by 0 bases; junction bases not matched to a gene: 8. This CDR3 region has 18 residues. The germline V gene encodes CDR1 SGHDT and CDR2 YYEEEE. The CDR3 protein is CASSSLGDRSSGANVLTF. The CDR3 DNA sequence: TGTGCCAGCAGCTCACTGGGGGACAGGTCCTCTGGGGCCAACGTCCTGACTTTC.

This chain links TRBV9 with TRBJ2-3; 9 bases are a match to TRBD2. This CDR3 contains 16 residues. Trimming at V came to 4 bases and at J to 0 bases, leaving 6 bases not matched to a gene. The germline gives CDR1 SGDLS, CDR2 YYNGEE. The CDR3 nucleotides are TGTGCCAGCAGCCCCCTAGCGGGGTTGAGCACAGATACGCAGTATTTT. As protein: CASSPLAGLSTDTQYF.

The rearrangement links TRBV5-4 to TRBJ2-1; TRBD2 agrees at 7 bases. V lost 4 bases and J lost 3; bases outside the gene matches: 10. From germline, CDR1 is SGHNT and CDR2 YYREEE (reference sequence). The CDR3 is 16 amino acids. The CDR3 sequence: CASSPGGAAIYNEQFF. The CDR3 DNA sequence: TGTGCCAGCAGCCCGGGGGGAGCGGCTATCTACAATGAGCAGTTCTTC.

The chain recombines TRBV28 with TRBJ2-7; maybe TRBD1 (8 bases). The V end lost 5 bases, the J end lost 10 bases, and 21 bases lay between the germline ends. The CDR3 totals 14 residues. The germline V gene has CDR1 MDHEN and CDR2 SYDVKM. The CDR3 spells CASSKQGGGSGQYF. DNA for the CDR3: TGTGCCAGCAGTAAACAGGGGGGAGGGTCTGGTCAGTACTTC.

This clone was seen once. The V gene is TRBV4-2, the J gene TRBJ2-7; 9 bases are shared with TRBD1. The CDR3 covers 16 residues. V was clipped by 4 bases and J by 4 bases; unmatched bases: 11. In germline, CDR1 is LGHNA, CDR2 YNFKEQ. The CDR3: CASSRAQGQGTYEQYF. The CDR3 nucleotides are TGTGCCAGCAGCCGGGCCCAAGGACAGGGGACGTACGAGCAGTACTTC.

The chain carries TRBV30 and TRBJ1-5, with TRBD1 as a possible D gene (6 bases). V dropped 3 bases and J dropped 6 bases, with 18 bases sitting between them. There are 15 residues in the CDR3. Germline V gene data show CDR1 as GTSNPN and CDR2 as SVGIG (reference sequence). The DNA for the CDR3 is TGTGCCTGGAGGGCCGGGGGGGGCGAAGGTCAGCCCCAGCATTTT. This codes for CAWRAGGGEGQPQHF.

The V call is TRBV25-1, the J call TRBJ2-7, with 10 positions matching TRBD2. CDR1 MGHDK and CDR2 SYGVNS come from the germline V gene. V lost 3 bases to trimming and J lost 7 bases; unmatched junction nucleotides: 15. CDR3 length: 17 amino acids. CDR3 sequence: CASSDRTSGAHWVEQYF. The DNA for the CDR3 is TGTGCCAGCAGTGACAGAACTAGCGGGGCTCATTGGGTTGAGCAGTACTTC.

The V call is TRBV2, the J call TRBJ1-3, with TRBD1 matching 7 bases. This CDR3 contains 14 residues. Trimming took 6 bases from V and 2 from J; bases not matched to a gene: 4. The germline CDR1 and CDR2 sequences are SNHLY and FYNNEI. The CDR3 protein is CASSRDSAGNTIYF. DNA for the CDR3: TGTGCCAGCAGCCGGGACAGCGCTGGAAACACCATATATTTT. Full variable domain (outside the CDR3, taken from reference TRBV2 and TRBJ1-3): EPEVTQTPSHQVTQMGQEVILRCVPISNHLYFYWYRQILGQKVEFLVSFYNNEISEKSEIFDDQFSVERPDGSNFTLKIRSTKLEDSAMYFCASSRDSAGNTIYFGEGSWLTVV.

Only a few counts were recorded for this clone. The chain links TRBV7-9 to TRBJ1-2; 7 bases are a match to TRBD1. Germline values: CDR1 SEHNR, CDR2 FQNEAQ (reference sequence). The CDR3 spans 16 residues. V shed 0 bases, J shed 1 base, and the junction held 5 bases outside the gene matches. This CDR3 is CASSLAGTANNYGYTF. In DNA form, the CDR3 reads TGTGCCAGCAGCTTAGCAGGGACAGCAAATAACTATGGCTACACCTTC. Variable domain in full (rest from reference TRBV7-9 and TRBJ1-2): DTGVSQNPRHKITKRGQNVTFRCDPISEHNRLYWYRQTLGQGPEFLTYFQNEAQLEKSRLLSDRFSAERPKGSFSTLEIQRTEQGDSAMYLCASSLAGTANNYGYTFGSGTRLTVV.

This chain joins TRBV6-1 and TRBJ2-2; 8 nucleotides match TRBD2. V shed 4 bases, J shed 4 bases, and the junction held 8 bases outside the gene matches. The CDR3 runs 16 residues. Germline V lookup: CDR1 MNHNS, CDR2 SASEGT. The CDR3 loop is CASSVTASGLTGELFF. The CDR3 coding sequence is TGTGCCAGCAGTGTAACGGCTAGCGGGCTCACCGGGGAGCTGTTTTTT.

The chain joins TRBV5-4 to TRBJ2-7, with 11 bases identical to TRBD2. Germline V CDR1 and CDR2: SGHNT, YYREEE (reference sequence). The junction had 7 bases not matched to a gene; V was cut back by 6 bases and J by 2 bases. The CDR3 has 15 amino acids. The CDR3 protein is CASNLGTSGTYEQYF. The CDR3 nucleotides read TGTGCCAGCAACCTCGGGACTAGCGGAACCTACGAGCAGTACTTC.

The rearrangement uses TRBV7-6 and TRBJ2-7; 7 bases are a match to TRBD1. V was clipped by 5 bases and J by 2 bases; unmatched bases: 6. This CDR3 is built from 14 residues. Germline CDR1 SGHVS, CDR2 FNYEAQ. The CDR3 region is CASSHSGTAYEQYF. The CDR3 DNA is TGTGCCAGCAGCCACTCCGGGACAGCCTACGAGCAGTACTTC. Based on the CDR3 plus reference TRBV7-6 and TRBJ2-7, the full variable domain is GAGVSQSPRYKVTKRGQDVALRCDPISGHVSLYWYRQALGQGPEFLTYFNYEAQQDKSGLPNDRFSAERPEGSISTLTIQRTEQRDSAMYRCASSHSGTAYEQYFGPGTRLTVT.

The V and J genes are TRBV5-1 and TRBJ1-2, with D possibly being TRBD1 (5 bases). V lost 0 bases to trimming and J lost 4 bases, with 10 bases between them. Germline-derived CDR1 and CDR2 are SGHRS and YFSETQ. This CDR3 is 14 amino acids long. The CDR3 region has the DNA TGCGCCAGCAGCTTGGGACAGAAGATCTATGGCTACACCTTC. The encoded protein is CASSLGQKIYGYTF.

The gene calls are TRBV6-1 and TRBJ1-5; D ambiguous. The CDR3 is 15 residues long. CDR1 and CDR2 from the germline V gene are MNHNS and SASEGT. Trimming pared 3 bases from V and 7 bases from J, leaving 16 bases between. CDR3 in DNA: TGTGCCAGCAGTGATGGTTGGTCAGGCGACCAGCCCCAGCATTTT. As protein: CASSDGWSGDQPQHF.

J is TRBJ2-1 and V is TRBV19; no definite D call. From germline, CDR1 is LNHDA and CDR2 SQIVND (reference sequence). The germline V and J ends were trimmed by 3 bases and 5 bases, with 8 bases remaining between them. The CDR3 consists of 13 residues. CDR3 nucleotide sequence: TGTGCCAGTAGTATGGCCAGCCACAATGAGCAGTTCTTC. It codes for CASSMASHNEQFF.

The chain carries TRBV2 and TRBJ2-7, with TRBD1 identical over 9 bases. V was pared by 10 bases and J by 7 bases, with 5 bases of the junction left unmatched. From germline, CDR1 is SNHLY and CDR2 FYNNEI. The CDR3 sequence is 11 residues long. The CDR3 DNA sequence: TGTGCCATAGGGACAGGGAGTGAGCAGTACTTC. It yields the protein CAIGTGSEQYF.

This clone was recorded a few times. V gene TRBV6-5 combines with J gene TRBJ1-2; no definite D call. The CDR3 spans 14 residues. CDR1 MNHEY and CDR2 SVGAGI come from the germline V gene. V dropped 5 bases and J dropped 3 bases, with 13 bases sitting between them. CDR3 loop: CASSEFSAYYGYTF. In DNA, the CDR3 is TGTGCCAGCAGTGAATTTTCCGCCTACTATGGCTACACCTTC.